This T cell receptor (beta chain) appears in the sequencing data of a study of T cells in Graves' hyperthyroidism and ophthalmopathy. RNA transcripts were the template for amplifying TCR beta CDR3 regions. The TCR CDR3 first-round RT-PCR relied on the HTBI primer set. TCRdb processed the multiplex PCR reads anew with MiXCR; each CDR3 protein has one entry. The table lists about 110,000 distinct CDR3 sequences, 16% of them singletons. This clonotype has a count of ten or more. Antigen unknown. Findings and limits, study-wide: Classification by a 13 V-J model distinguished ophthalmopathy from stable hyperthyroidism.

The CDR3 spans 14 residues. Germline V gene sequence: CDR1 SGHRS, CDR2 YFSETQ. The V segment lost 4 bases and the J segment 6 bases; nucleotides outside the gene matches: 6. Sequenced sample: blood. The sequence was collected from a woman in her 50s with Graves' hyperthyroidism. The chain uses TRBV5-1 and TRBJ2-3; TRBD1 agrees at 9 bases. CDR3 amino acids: CASSPRQGVDTQYF. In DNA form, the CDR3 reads TGCGCCAGCAGCCCCCGACAGGGGGTGGATACGCAGTATTTT.